This record covers a single TCR beta chain. These data belong to a study of blood T cell repertoires in COVID-19. On the study more broadly: Whether acute or convalescent, the COVID-19 samples came from the United States, Italy and Spain.

This CDR3 region has 13 residues. Trimming took off 1 base at V and 1 base at J, with 4 bases between the two ends. Germline V gives CDR1 SEHNR, CDR2 FQNEAQ (reference sequence). Here immunoSEQ multiplex PCR was the method, and the copy in TCRdb shows in-frame clones only, minus some. There are 45,000 to 55,000 clones in the sample; over 65% occur only once, and about 5.8% lies in the top ten. The chain couples TRBV7-9 to TRBJ1-1; D call uncertain. The clonotype comes from a human donor in a cohort sampled during active COVID-19. Sequencing was done on a sample of peripheral blood. Written as DNA, the CDR3 is TGTGCCAGCAGCTTAGACACGAACACTGAAGCTTTCTTT. It yields the protein CASSLDTNTEAFF.